This TCR beta chain is drawn from a study of PD-1 blockade in classical Hodgkin lymphoma. Whole-study results and caveats: Complete responders entered with baseline diversity on par with newly diagnosed patients, the results showed.

Time point described: cycle 4 day 1 (C4D1), after 6 weeks of nivolumab. All the patients suffered relapse after autologous stem cell transplantation, and brentuximab vedotin exposure differed. Relapsed/refractory classical Hodgkin lymphoma patients had complete, partial or progressive responses. The CDR3 loop spans 15 amino acids. Germline trimming cut 5 bases from V and 9 bases from J; bases unmatched to any gene: 10. Germline assignment: CDR1 MDHEN and CDR2 SYDVKM. In regard to this clone: Antigen unknown.

Data came from immunoSEQ multiplex PCR; TCRdb stores just in-frame clones and leaves some out. Of about 21,000 clones in the sample, more than 80% are singletons; the top ten hold 10% to 15%. The receptor comes from a human donor with classical Hodgkin lymphoma. This specimen was peripheral blood mononuclear cells (PBMCs), taken before the fourth cycle of nivolumab. The chain employs TRBV28 and TRBJ1-6; 7 positions match TRBD1. The CDR3 DNA is TGTGCCAGCAGTCCGACACAGGGGTTAGCTTCACCCCTCCACTTT. Its protein product is CASSPTQGLASPLHF. Complete variable domain (other parts from reference TRBV28 and TRBJ1-6): DVKVTQSSRYLVKRTGEKVFLECVQDMDHENMFWYRQDPGLGLRLIYFSYDVKMKEKGDIPEGYSVSREKKERFSLILESASTNQTSMYLCASSPTQGLASPLHFGNGTRLTVT.